This entry lists 13 T cell receptor beta chains sequenced from one sample in a study of CD8 T cells in Susac syndrome. Random hexamers were used to reverse transcribe an amount of roughly 0.5 to 1 ug RNA. TCRdb redid the calling of the immunoSEQ multiplex PCR reads with MiXCR, one entry per CDR3 protein. The sample lists 250,000 to 300,000 distinct CDR3 sequences; 85% were seen once. The sequenced material came from CD8+ T cells from PBMCs. The receptors stem from a human donor with multiple sclerosis.

The chain uses TRBV28 and TRBJ2-4; 7 bases are shared with TRBD1. The CDR3 covers 14 residues. The V and J ends lost 5 bases and 5 bases, in that order; junction bases with no gene match: 6. Germline V gives CDR1 MDHEN, CDR2 SYDVKM. The chain's CDR3 is CASSKNTGENIQYF. Written as DNA, the CDR3 is TGTGCCAGCAGTAAGAACACAGGGGAAAACATTCAGTACTTC.

V gene TRBV5-6 combines with J gene TRBJ2-2; D perhaps matches TRBD1 (8 bases). Trimming took 4 bases from V and 7 from J, leaving 20 bases between them. The germline V gene encodes CDR1 SGHDT and CDR2 YYEEEE. The CDR3 is 16 amino acids. CDR3 coding DNA: TGTGCCAGCAGCCGGGGGGCGACAGGGGCAATCGGGGAGCTGTTTTTT. This gives the protein CASSRGATGAIGELFF.

CDR3 sequence: CASSLRRDTPLNRGAFF. The CDR3 nucleotides read TGTGCCAGTAGTCTTAGACGGGACACCCCTTTGAACCGAGGAGCTTTCTTT. The chain joins TRBV19 to TRBJ1-1, with D perhaps TRBD1 (6 bases). The CDR3 consists of 17 residues. The ends were cut back, 5 bases at V and 10 bases at J, with 29 bases in the middle. Germline assignment: CDR1 LNHDA and CDR2 SQIVND (reference sequence).

The V gene is TRBV19, the J gene TRBJ2-3; D ambiguous. From germline, CDR1 is LNHDA and CDR2 SQIVND (reference sequence). Between the trimmed V and J ends, which lost 3 bases and 4 bases, there was a span of 8 bases. This CDR3 is built from 13 residues. DNA for the CDR3: TGTGCCAGTAGTATCGGTGGGGCAGATACGCAGTATTTT. This sequence encodes CASSIGGADTQYF.

This chain joins TRBV7-9 and TRBJ2-1; D possibly corresponds to TRBD2 (6 bases). Deletions cut 7 bases from V and 5 bases from J, with 18 bases between. The CDR3 is 15 residues long. The germline V gene has CDR1 SEHNR and CDR2 FQNEAQ (reference sequence). CDR3 sequence: CASIQGGNWDNEQFF. The CDR3 DNA reads as TGTGCCAGCATCCAGGGCGGGAATTGGGACAATGAGCAGTTCTTC.

This chain uses TRBV27 with TRBJ2-1, with TRBD1 matching over 8 bases. Germline V CDR1 and CDR2: MNHEY, SMNVEV (reference sequence). The CDR3 length is 18 residues. V was pared by 2 bases and J by 0 bases, with 9 bases of the junction left unmatched. The CDR3 sequence: CASSLPDREIYSYNEQFF. In DNA form, the CDR3 reads TGTGCCAGCAGTTTACCGGACAGGGAGATTTACTCCTACAATGAGCAGTTCTTC.

The chain joins TRBV5-6 to TRBJ1-2; D unclear. Germline V gene lookup returns CDR1 SGHDT and CDR2 YYEEEE. V was pared by 5 bases and J by 3 bases, with 11 bases between. The CDR3 is made up of 13 amino acids. The CDR3, as DNA: TGTGCCAGCAGTCCCTCAGGAGACTATGGCTACACCTTC. Residues: CASSPSGDYGYTF.

This sequence joins TRBV27 and TRBJ2-6; D unclear. The CDR3 has 15 residues. From germline, CDR1 is MNHEY and CDR2 SMNVEV (reference sequence). With 5 bases removed from V and 0 bases from J, the gap between germline ends came to 8 bases. CDR3 in DNA: TGTGCCAGCAGTGGCCACCGCTCTGGGGCCAACGTCCTGACTTTC. Translating it yields CASSGHRSGANVLTF.

The chain couples TRBV15 to TRBJ2-7, with D uncertain. Germline values: CDR1 LNHNV, CDR2 YYDKDF (reference sequence). The V end was cut by 2 bases, the J end by 5 bases, with 10 bases between. This CDR3 is 13 amino acids long. The CDR3 spells CATSRIEADEQYF. CDR3 sequence (DNA): TGTGCCACCAGCAGAATAGAGGCAGACGAGCAGTACTTC. Full variable domain (remainder filled in from reference TRBV15 and TRBJ2-7): DAMVIQNPRYQVTQFGKPVTLSCSQTLNHNVMYWYQQKSSQAPKLLFHYYDKDFNNEADTPDNFQSRRPNTSFCFLDIRSPGLGDTAMYLCATSRIEADEQYFGPGTRLTVT.

The chain links TRBV5-6 to TRBJ1-5; D is unclear. V lost 2 bases and J lost 5, with 17 bases in between. The CDR3 consists of 16 residues. CDR1 is SGHDT and CDR2 is YYEEEE in the germline V gene. CDR3 sequence (DNA): TGTGCCAGCAGCTTTGGGAGGGAAAAGATCTATCAGCCCCAGCATTTT. This translates into CASSFGREKIYQPQHF. Full variable domain (missing parts from reference TRBV5-6 and TRBJ1-5): DAGVTQSPTHLIKTRGQQVTLRCSPKSGHDTVSWYQQALGQGPQFIFQYYEEEERQRGNFPDRFSGHQFPNYSSELNVNALLLGDSALYLCASSFGREKIYQPQHFGDGTRLSIL.

The rearrangement uses TRBV6-5 and TRBJ1-1; no clear D. The CDR3 runs 14 residues. Between the trimmed V and J ends, which lost 6 bases and 11 bases, there was a span of 22 bases. Per the germline V gene, CDR1 is MNHEY and CDR2 is SVGAGI. The CDR3 loop reads CASSHRETPARAFF. The CDR3 DNA reads TGTGCCAGCAGCCACCGGGAGACCCCTGCGAGGGCTTTCTTT.

The V call is TRBV24-1, the J call TRBJ1-1; D gene unclear. The CDR3 spans 13 residues. Germline V gene data show CDR1 as KGHDR and CDR2 as SFDVKD. Trimming shortened V by 7 bases and J by 3 bases, and 11 bases separated the two germline ends. The CDR3 sequence: CATSYGDHTEAFF. In DNA, the CDR3 is TGTGCCACCAGCTACGGGGATCACACTGAAGCTTTCTTT.

This sequence joins TRBV5-1 and TRBJ2-7, with a possible D match to TRBD1 (6 bases). The CDR3 has 13 residues. Germline V gene data show CDR1 as SGHRS and CDR2 as YFSETQ. The V gene lost 7 bases and the J gene lost 4 bases, with 15 bases spanning the gap. The DNA of the CDR3 is TGCGCCAGCGGGTCGGACAGCTCTTACGAGCAGTACTTC. Residues: CASGSDSSYEQYF. Full variable domain (rest looked up from reference TRBV5-1 and TRBJ2-7): KAGVTQTPRYLIKTRGQQVTLSCSPISGHRSVSWYQQTPGQGLQFLFEYFSETQRNKGNFPGRFSGRQFSNSRSEMNVSTLELGDSALYLCASGSDSSYEQYFGPGTRLTVT.